The entry below describes one T cell receptor beta chain. Its antigen remains unidentified. No clone much larger than this one lies a single base away; base qualities are absent. The sample belongs to a study of beta chain features in type 1 diabetes (dated by TCRdb to the late 2010s). A note on the overall study: Patients and healthy donors did not differ in mean age, gender distribution, total cell number or subset yield. A total of some 110 million sorted cells were examined across all samples, and the number of cells per subset was strongly correlated with RNA yield. In the study, recently diagnosed type 1 diabetes patients and matched healthy donors were compared on the TCRB repertoires of their sorted circulating CD4+ T cell subsets. Naive and central memory subsets were obtained from all 30 or so donors, but regulatory and stem cell-like memory subsets were isolated from only 8 patients and roughly 8 healthy donors. The study at large found these results: At VDJ recombination sites, type 1 diabetes patients had fewer insertions and more deleted nucleotides, which implies abnormalities in thymic rearrangement. Sequencing cDNA rather than genomic DNA could over-represent highly expressing activated cells, although activation and CD3 levels did not differ between groups. PCR might favor shorter templates, but patient and control samples were amplified and corrected together, so any skew would affect both groups equally. A moderate but significant shortening of TCRB CDR3 length was observed in type 1 diabetes patients in all four CD4+ subsets. Because small numbers of individuals were included in the HLA sub-analyses, any influence of HLA type on TCRB rearrangement was left unresolved. Naive, central memory and regulatory TCRB repertoires appeared more similar among patients than among healthy donors.

From its cysteine to its phenylalanine, the CDR3 spans 15 amino acids. Only the CDR3 region is kept as DNA, spanning 45 bases read in frame from base 1. According to the germline V gene, CDR1 reads MNHEY and CDR2 reads SVGAGI. The germline V and J ends show losses of 6 bases and 4 bases respectively, and no gene match explains 12 bases of the junction. The High Capacity cDNA Reverse Transcription Kit was used to reverse transcribe all of the isolated RNA, meaning that expressed TCRB transcripts were what got sequenced. Deep immunoSEQ sequencing was applied to naive, central memory and regulatory T cell samples, giving an average of approximately 3.8 million total reads per sample. Sorted cells were lysed in RLT buffer, and RNA was extracted using DNase-treated RNeasy Micro or Mini kits according to cell number. Each cell subset was processed on its own to prevent cross-contamination, while patient and healthy donor samples were processed together. The immunoSEQ multiplex PCR was used to amplify TCRB sequences from cDNA, yielding 87-bp fragments that span the CDR3 region. Sequencing of the amplicons was performed on the Illumina HiSeq platform. Regarding the original processing steps: PCR bias was computationally corrected using synthetic template baselines, reads within Hamming distance 2 were collapsed, and singletons that could not be merged were discarded. Reads were aligned to IMGT to assign V, D and J genes, CDR3 length, and insertions or deletions at six rearrangement sites. Within each subset, clonotype counts were normalized to sorted cell number, after which true diversity and Gini coefficients were computed with the tcR R package. The overlap coefficient, calculated on TCRB nucleotide sequences, was used to measure repertoire sharing. TCRdb's version of the immuneACCESS table is confined to in-frame rearrangements and falls short of the full clone set. An unresolved V gene accounts for under half of the shortfall where checked; the remainder is of unknown origin. V and J calls and clone size are copied from that table; D and trimming were computed from the DNA. The sample profile shows about 130,000 clones; 9.2% of them were found once. Clones ranked in the top ten supply roughly 0.7% of the sample.

Each donor gave one peripheral blood draw, averaging about 120 mL, which was collected into heparinised tubes. A BD FACSAria II was used to sort naive, central memory, regulatory and stem cell-like memory CD4+ T cells with a panel that included CD45RO, CCR7, CD25, CD127, CD95 and CD27. All sorted populations exceeded 95% purity. PBMCs were separated immediately by Lymphoprep density gradient centrifugation and were stained directly, without being cultured. So that batch effects would be minimized, each experiment stained and sorted samples in pairs, pairing one healthy donor with one patient. The rearranged segments are TRBV6-5 and TRBJ2-7; 7 central nucleotides agree with TRBD1. Sequenced sample: central memory CD4+ T cells from blood. The receptor was isolated from a man aged 18-30 years in good health. DNA sequence: TGTGCCAGCAGCCTAAAGACAGGGACGGTATACGAGCAGTACTTC. Translated, it gives CASSLKTGTVYEQYF.